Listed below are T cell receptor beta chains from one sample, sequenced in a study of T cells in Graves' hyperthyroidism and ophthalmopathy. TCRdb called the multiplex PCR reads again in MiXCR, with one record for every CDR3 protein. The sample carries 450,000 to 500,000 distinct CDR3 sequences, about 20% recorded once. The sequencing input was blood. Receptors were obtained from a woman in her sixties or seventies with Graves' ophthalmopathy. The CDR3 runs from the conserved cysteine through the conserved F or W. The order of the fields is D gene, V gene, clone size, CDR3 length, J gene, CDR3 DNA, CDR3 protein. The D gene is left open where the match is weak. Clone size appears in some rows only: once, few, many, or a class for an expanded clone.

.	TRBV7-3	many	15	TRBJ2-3	TGTGCCAGCAGCCTGACTAGTGGGGGAGTAGATACGCAGTATTTT	CASSLTSGGVDTQYF
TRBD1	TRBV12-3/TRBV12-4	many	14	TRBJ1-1	TGTGCCAGCGGGACAGCCTCCGCAAACACTGAAGCTTTCTTT	CASGTASANTEAFF
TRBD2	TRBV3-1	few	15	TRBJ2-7	TGTGCCAGCAGCCAAGACGGGAGGGCCTCCTACGAGCAGTACTTC	CASSQDGRASYEQYF
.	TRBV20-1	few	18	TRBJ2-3	TGCAGTGCTAGAGAGACCAGTGGGACTTCGCTCCTCTGGGGTACGCAGTATTTT	CSARETSGTSLLWGTQYF
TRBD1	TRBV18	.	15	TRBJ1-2	TGTGCCAGCTCACCCGGACAGGGGGAAACCTATGGCTACACCTTC	CASSPGQGETYGYTF
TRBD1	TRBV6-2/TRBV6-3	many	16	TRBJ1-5	TGTGCCAGCAGCCGGACAGGGGGCAGTGGCAATCAGCCCCAGCATTTT	CASSRTGGSGNQPQHF
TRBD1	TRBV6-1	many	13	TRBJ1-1	TGTGCCAGCACCCGGACAGGAACCTTTGAAGCTTTCTTT	CASTRTGTFEAFF
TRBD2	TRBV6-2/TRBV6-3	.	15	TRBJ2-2	TGTGCCAGCAGCCGGGGACTAGCGCACACCGGGGAGCTGTTTTTT	CASSRGLAHTGELFF
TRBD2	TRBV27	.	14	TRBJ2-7	TGTGCCAGCAGTCCTGGCGGGAGGCGGTACGAGCAGTACTTC	CASSPGGRRYEQYF
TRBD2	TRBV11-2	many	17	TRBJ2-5	TGTGCCAGCAGCCCTAACCGAGCGGGAGGGCCGGGAGAGACCCAGTACTTC	CASSPNRAGGPGETQYF
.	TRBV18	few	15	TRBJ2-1	TGTGCCAGCTCACCACGTAACAGTCCCAGCAATGAGCAGTTCTTC	CASSPRNSPSNEQFF
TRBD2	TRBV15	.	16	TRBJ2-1	TGTGCCACCAGCAGAGAACTAGCGGCGTCCTACAATGAGCAGTTCTTC	CATSRELAASYNEQFF
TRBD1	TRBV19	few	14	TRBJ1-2	TGTGCCAGTAGTCCGGATGACAGGGGGCATGGCTACACCTTC	CASSPDDRGHGYTF
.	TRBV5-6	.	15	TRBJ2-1	TGTGCCAGCAGCTTGGTGGGGGGTTCCTCTAATGAGCAGTTCTTC	CASSLVGGSSNEQFF
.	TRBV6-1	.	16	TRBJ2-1	TGTGCCAGCAGTGAACCGTCTCGCGGAGTCTACAATGAGCAGTTCTTC	CASSEPSRGVYNEQFF
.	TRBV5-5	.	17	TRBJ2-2	TGTGCCAGCACCTATGTGTACCGGGGGACGAACACCGGGGAGCTGTTTTTT	CASTYVYRGTNTGELFF